The rows below give T cell receptor beta chains drawn from one sample of a study of blood T cell repertoires in COVID-19. Sequencing was performed with immunoSEQ multiplex PCR; in TCRdb, only in-frame clones are kept and a portion is missing. The sample yields around 400,000 clones, about 89% seen once. The sample taken for sequencing was peripheral blood. These receptors all stem from a woman aged 55 to 70 with COVID-19, enrolled during active disease. The CDR3 runs from the conserved cysteine through the conserved F or W.

>TRBV3-1/TRBV3-2
CASGYSDTQYF
>TRBV7-8
CASSFDGAKTVNTEAFF
>TRBV7-8
CASSQESYNSPLHF
>TRBV6-5
CASKDRGVTGELFF
>TRBV5-1
CASSLLSTGGNTEAFF
>TRBV30
CAGSNSYEQYF
>TRBV12-3/TRBV12-4
CATSSLTEAFF
>TRBV5-1
CASSLDSSPSAQAFF
>TRBV3-1/TRBV3-2
CASSRGGNEQFF
>TRBV6-5
CASSYPGTGTYGYTF
>TRBV5-4
CASSPSGGYNEQFF
>TRBV19
CASSVQGDAGSPLHF
>TRBV7-9
CASIRQRGEGTSYEQYF
>TRBV19
CASSTPGGRKDYGYTF
>TRBV28
CASSLKGAGFAF
>TRBV4-1
CASSQDLGHTYGYTF
>TRBV5-1
CASSGPGTGIGYTF
>TRBV6-5
CASIKPGQLYTIYF
>TRBV7-8
CASKKRGSATDEQFF
>TRBV14
CASSQSYEQYF
>TRBV7-8
CASSFSNAGNTDTQYF
>TRBV28
CATKGEAPLHF
>TRBV7-8
CASSLATSGGQQFF
>TRBV2
CASLKNRGGTGELFF
>TRBV11-2
CASSLLRAKVTDTQYF
>TRBV7-3
CASSLTGDTQYF
>TRBV5-1
CASSPGLAGYQETQYF
>TRBV2
CASSGGGDGYTF
>TRBV19
CASRGQGASNEQFF
>TRBV19
CASSTGSGQPQHF
>TRBV18
CASSPSQGAYEQYF
>TRBV19
CASSIDGRMIEGGYTF
>TRBV6-5
CASSRDRGREKLFF
>TRBV3-1/TRBV3-2
CASSQADTEAFF
>TRBV28
CASSFPSGGSKTQYF
>TRBV7-3
CASSSSSGGGQETQYF
>TRBV3-1/TRBV3-2
CASSPRAGDSYGYTF
>TRBV6-2/TRBV6-3
CASSSAGTGYEQYF
>TRBV6-5
CASNPSRGVNTEAFF
>TRBV7-2
CASSFGSSGQPQHF
>TRBV5-1
CASSLRGIGGGLFKPYNEQFF
>TRBV3-1/TRBV3-2
CASAPQGKSEQYF
>TRBV19
CATNDIGGINYGYTF
>TRBV27
CASSPRRADTYEQYF
>TRBV18
CASSQGTQNSPLHF
>TRBV4-1
CASSQGTGGINEQYF
>TRBV4-1
CASSHPGVANYGYTF
>TRBV23-1
CASSRQGPDQPQHF
>TRBV5-1
CASSSAGGRETQYF
>TRBV2
CASSDLSAGAVQETQYF
>TRBV5-1
CASSAGTGDTEAFF
>TRBV30
CAWTTAGTGGNTIYF
>TRBV28
CASSLRQGITNEKLFF